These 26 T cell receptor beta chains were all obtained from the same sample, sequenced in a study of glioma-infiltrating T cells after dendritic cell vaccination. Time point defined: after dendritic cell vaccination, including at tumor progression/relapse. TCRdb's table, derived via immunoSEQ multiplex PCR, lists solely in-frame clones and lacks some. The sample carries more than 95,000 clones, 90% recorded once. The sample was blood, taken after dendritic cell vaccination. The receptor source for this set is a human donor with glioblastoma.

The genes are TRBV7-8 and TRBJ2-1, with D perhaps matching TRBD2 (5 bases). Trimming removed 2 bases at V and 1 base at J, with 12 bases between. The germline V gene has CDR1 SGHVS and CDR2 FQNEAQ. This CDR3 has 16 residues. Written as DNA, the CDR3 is TGTGCCAGCAGCTTATTACCGGGGAGTTCCTACAATGAGCAGTTCTTC. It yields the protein CASSLLPGSSYNEQFF.

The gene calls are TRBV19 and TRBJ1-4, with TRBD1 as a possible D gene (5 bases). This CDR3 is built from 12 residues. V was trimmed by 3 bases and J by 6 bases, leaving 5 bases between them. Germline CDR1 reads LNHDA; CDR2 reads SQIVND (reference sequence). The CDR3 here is CASSMTDEKLFF. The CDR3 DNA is TGTGCCAGTAGTATGACAGATGAAAAACTGTTTTTT.

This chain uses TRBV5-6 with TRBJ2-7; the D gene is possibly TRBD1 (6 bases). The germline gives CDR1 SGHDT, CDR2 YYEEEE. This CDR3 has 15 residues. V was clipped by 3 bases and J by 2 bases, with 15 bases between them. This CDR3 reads CASSSTGLSTYEQYF. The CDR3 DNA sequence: TGTGCCAGCAGCTCGACAGGACTGAGCACCTACGAGCAGTACTTC. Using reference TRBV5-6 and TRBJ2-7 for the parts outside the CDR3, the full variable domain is DAGVTQSPTHLIKTRGQQVTLRCSPKSGHDTVSWYQQALGQGPQFIFQYYEEEERQRGNFPDRFSGHQFPNYSSELNVNALLLGDSALYLCASSSTGLSTYEQYFGPGTRLTVT.

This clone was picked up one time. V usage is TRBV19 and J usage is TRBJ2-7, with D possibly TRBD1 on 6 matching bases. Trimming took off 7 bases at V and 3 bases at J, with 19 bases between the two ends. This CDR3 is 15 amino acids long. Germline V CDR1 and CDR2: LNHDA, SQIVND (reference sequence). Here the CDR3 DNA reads TGTGCCAGTACCGATCGGGCAGGGGAGTTCTACGAGCAGTACTTC. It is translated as CASTDRAGEFYEQYF. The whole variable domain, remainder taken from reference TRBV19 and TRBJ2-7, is DGGITQSPKYLFRKEGQNVTLSCEQNLNHDAMYWYRQDPGQGLRLIYYSQIVNDFQKGDIAEGYSVSREKKESFPLTVTSAQKNPTAFYLCASTDRAGEFYEQYFGPGTRLTVT.

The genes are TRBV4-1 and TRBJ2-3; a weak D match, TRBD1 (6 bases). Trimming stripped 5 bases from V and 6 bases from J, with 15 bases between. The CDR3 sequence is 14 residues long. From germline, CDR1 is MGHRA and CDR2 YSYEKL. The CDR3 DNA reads TGCGCCAGCAGCGGGCAGGGACAATGGGATACGCAGTATTTT. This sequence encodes CASSGQGQWDTQYF.

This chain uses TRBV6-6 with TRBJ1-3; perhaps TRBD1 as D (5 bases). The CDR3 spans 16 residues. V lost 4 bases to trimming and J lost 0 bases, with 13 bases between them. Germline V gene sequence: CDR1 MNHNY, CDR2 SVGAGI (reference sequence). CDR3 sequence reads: CASSFETASSGNTIYF. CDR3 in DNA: TGTGCCAGCAGTTTTGAGACAGCGAGCTCTGGAAACACCATATATTTT.

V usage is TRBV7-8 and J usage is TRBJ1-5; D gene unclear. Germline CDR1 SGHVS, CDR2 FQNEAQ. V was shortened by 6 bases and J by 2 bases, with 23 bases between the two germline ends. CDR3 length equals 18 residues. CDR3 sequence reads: CASRLGRLQEGGNQPQHF. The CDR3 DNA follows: TGTGCCAGCAGACTAGGGCGGCTCCAGGAGGGTGGCAATCAGCCCCAGCATTTT. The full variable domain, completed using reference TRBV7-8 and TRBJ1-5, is GAGVSQSPRYKVAKRGQDVALRCDPISGHVSLFWYQQALGQGPEFLTYFQNEAQLDKSGLPSDRFFAERPEGSVSTLKIQRTQQEDSAVYLCASRLGRLQEGGNQPQHFGDGTRLSIL.

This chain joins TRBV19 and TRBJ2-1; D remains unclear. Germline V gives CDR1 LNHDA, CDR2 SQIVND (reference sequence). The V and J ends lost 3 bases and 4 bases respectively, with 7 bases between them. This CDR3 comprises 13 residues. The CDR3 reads CASSIAGYNEQFF. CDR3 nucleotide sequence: TGTGCCAGTAGTATTGCAGGATACAATGAGCAGTTCTTC.

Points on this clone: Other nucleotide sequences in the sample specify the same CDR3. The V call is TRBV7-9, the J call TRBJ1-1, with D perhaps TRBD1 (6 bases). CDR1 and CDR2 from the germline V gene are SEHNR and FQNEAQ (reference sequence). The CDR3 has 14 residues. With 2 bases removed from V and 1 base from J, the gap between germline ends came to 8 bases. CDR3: CASSLSGQNTEAFF. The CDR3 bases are TGTGCCAGCAGCTTATCGGGACAGAACACTGAAGCTTTCTTT.

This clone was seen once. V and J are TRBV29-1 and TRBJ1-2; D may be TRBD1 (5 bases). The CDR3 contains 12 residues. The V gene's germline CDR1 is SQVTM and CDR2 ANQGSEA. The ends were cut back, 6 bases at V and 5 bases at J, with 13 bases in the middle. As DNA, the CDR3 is TGCAGCGTGGGCGGGGGTTTTTATGGCTACACCTTC. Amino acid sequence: CSVGGGFYGYTF.

CDR3 bases: TGTGCCAGCAGCAGAGGACAGGACTATGGCTACACCTTC. Translated: CASSRGQDYGYTF. The rearrangement joins TRBV9 to TRBJ1-2, with 7 positions matching TRBD1. CDR1 is SGDLS, CDR2 YYNGEE, per germline. The junction had 3 bases not matched to a gene; V was cut back by 4 bases and J by 3 bases. This CDR3 has 13 amino acids.

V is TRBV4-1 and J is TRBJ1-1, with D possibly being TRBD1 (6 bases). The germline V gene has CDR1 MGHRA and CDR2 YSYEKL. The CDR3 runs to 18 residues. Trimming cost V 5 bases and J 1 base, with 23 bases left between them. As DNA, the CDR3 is TGCGCCAGCAGCTCTCGCCTCCTAAAAAACAGGGAGAACACTGAAGCTTTCTTT. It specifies CASSSRLLKNRENTEAFF.

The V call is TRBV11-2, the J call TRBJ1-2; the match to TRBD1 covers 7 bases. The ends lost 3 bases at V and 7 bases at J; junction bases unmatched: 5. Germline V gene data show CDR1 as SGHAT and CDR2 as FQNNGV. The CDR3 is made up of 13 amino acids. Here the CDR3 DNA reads TGTGCCAGCAGCTTTGGACAGGTCGGTGGCTACACCTTC. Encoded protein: CASSFGQVGGYTF.

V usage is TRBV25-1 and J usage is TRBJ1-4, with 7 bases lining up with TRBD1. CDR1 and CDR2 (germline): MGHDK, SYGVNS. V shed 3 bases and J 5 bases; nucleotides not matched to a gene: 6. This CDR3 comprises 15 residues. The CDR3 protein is CASSDGRQGNEKLFF. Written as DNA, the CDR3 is TGTGCCAGCAGTGACGGCAGACAGGGAAATGAAAAACTGTTTTTT.

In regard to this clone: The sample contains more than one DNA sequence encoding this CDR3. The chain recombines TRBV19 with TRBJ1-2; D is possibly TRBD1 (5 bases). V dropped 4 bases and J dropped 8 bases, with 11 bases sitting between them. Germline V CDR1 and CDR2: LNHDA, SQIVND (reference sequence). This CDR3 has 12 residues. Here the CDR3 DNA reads TGTGCCAGTAGTACGCAGGGTGGCGGCTACACCTTC. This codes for CASSTQGGGYTF.

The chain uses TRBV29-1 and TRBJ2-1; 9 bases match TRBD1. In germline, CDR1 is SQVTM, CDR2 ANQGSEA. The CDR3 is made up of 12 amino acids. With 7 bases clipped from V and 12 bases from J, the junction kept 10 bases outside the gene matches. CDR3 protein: CSARQGGQWQFF. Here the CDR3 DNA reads TGCAGCGCACGACAGGGGGGCCAGTGGCAGTTCTTC.

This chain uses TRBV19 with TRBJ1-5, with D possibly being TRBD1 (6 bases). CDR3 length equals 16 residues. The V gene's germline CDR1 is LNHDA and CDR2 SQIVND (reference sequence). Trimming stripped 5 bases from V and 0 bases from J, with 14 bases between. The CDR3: CASSGSRGGSNQPQHF. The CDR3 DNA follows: TGTGCCAGTAGTGGCAGCAGGGGTGGTAGCAATCAGCCCCAGCATTTT.

The DNA of the CDR3 is TGTGCCATCAGTTTGACAGGTTTGGCGGAGAAGCAGTTCTTC. Protein product: CAISLTGLAEKQFF. V is TRBV10-3 and J is TRBJ2-1; D may be TRBD1 (6 bases). The CDR3 is 14 amino acids. CDR1 ENHRY and CDR2 SYGVKD come from the germline V gene. Between the trimmed V and J ends, which lost 5 bases and 11 bases, there was a span of 19 bases.

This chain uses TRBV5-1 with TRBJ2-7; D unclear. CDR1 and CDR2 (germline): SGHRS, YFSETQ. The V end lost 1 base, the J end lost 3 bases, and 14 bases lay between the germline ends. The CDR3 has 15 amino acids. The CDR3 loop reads CASSLFGGENYEQYF. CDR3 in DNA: TGCGCCAGCAGCTTGTTCGGCGGAGAGAACTACGAGCAGTACTTC.

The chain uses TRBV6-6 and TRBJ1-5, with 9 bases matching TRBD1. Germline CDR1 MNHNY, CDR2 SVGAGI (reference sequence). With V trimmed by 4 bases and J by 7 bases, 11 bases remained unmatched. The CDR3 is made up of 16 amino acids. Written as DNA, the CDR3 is TGTGCCAGCAGTTCCCAATCGGACAGGGGAACCCAGCCCCAGCATTTT. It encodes CASSSQSDRGTQPQHF.

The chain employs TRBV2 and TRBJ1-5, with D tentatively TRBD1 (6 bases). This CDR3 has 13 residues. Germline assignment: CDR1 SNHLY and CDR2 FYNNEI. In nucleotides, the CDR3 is TGTTCCTGGGGGCTGGATAGCAATCAGCCCCAGCATTTT. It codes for CSWGLDSNQPQHF. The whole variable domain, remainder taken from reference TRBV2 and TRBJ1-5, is EPEVTQTPSHQVTQMGQEVILRCVPISNHLYFYWYRQILGQKVEFLVSFYNNEISEKSEIFDDQFSVERPDGSNFTLKIRSTKLEDSAMYFCSWGLDSNQPQHFGDGTRLSIL.

This CDR3 is CASSSTSGSYEQYF. For the CDR3, the DNA is TGTGCCAGCAGCTCGACTAGCGGCTCCTACGAGCAGTACTTC. The gene calls are TRBV6-1 and TRBJ2-7; 9 bases are shared with TRBD2. After removal of 6 bases from V and 0 bases from J, the junction contained 3 bases not matched to a gene. This CDR3 spans 14 amino acids. Germline values: CDR1 MNHNS, CDR2 SASEGT.

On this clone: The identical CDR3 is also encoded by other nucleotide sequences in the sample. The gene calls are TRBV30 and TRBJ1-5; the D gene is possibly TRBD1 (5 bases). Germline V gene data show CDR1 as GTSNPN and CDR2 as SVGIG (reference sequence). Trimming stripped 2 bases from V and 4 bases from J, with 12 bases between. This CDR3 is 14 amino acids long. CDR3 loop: CAWSYGRGNQPQHF. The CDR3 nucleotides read TGTGCCTGGAGTTATGGGCGGGGGAATCAGCCCCAGCATTTT. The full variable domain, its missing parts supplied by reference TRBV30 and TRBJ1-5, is SQTIHQWPATLVQPVGSPLSLECTVEGTSNPNLYWYRQAAGRGLQLLFYSVGIGQISSEVPQNLSASRPQDRQFILSSKKLLLSDSGFYLCAWSYGRGNQPQHFGDGTRLSIL.

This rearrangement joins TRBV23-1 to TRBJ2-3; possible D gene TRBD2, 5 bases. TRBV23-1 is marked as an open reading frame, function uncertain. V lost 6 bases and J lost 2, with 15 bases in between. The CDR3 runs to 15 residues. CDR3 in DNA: TGCGCCAGCAGCCCCGGCCGGGGATTCACAGATACGCAGTATTTT. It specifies CASSPGRGFTDTQYF.

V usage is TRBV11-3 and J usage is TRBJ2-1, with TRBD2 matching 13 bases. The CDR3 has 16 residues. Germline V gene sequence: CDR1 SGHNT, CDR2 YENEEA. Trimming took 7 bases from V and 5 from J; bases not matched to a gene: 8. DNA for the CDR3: TGTGCCAGCACCTCCCTAGGACTAGCGGGGGACAATGAGCAGTTCTTC. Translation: CASTSLGLAGDNEQFF.

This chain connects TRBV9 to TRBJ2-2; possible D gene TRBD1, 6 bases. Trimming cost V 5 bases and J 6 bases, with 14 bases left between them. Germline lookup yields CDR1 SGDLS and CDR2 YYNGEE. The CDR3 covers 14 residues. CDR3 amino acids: CASSQVWGPGELFF. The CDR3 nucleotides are TGTGCCAGCAGTCAGGTCTGGGGGCCCGGGGAGCTGTTTTTT.